The entry below gives a single T cell receptor beta chain sequence along with its context. Its antigen is undetermined. Data came from immunoSEQ multiplex PCR; TCRdb stores just in-frame clones and leaves some out. The profile covers roughly 100,000 clones, with around 90% appearing a single time and 0.9% to 1.3% taken by the ten largest. This specimen comes from a study of siplizumab effects on memory and regulatory T cells. Study-wide results and limits: Proliferating Tregs taken from siplizumab cultures were not shown to have a confirmed suppressive function. Naive T cells appeared more diverse than memory cells and seemed to be major alloresponse contributors. Just a small share of alloreactive clones was traced back to unstimulated subsets.

The V and J ends lost 3 bases and 8 bases, in that order; junction bases with no gene match: 12. The CDR3 contains 15 residues. CDR1 is LNHDA and CDR2 is SQIVND in the germline V gene (reference sequence). Sequencing input: CD4+ T cells sorted from blood. This sequence was found in a human donor in good health. This chain links TRBV19 with TRBJ1-2, with 7 bases aligning to TRBD1. CDR3 nucleotide sequence: TGTGCCAGTAGTATTAGTAAGGGGGCACGTGGGGGCTACACCTTC. Protein product: CASSISKGARGGYTF.